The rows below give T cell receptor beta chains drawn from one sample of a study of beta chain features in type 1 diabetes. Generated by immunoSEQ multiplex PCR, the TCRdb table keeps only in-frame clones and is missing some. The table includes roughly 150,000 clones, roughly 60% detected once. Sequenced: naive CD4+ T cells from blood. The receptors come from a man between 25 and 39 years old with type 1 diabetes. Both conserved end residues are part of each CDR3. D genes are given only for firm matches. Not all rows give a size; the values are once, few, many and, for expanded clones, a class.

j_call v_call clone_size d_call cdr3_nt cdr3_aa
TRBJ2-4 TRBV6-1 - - TGTGCCAGCATAGGTCAGCTAGCCAAAAACATTCAGTACTTC CASIGQLAKNIQYF
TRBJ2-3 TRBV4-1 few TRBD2 TGCGCCAGCAGCCAAGGATGGAGAGCGGGGGGCTCAGATACGCAGTATTTT CASSQGWRAGGSDTQYF
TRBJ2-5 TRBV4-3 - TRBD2 TGCGCCAGCAGCCAACTACAAACGACTAGCGGGGGTCAAGAGACCCAGTACTTC CASSQLQTTSGGQETQYF
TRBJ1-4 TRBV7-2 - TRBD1 TGTGCCAGCAGCCCGGGACAGGGCTTATTTGAAAAACTGTTTTTT CASSPGQGLFEKLFF
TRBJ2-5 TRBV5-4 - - TGTGCCAGCAGCTTGGGGCAGGGTGCGGAGACCCAGTACTTC CASSLGQGAETQYF
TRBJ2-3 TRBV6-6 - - TGTGCCAGCATTGGCACCAGCACAGATACGCAGTATTTT CASIGTSTDTQYF
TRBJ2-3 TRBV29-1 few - TGCAGCGTTGTCAGGGTAGCGGAGGTCACAGATACGCAGTATTTT CSVVRVAEVTDTQYF
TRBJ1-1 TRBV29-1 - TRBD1 TGCAGCGTTATCGGACAGGTGAACACTGAAGCTTTCTTT CSVIGQVNTEAFF
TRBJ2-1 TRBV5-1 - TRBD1 TGCGCCAGCAGCTTGCTGGACAGGGCATACAATGAGCAGTTCTTC CASSLLDRAYNEQFF
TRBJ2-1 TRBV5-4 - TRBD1 TGTGCCAGCAGCCGTACGGGACAGGGAACCAATGAGCAGTTCTTC CASSRTGQGTNEQFF
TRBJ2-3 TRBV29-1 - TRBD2 TGCAGCGGTTGGACTAGCGCGACAGATACGCAGTATTTT CSGWTSATDTQYF
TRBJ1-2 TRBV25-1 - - TGTGCCAGCAGTGAATATTTGGGACGGGACGACTATGGCTACACCTTC CASSEYLGRDDYGYTF
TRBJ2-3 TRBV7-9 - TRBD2 TGTGCCAGCAGCTTAGGACTAGCGGGGCCTGATACGCAGTATTTT CASSLGLAGPDTQYF
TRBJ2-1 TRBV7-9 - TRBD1 TGTGCCAGCAGCCGGGACAGGGGGCACGATGAGCAGTTCTTC CASSRDRGHDEQFF
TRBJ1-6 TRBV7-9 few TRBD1 TGTGCCAGCAGCTTGACAGGGCTTAATTCACCCCTCCACTTT CASSLTGLNSPLHF
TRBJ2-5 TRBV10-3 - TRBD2 TGTGCCATCAGGGTAGCGGGGGGCCAAGAGACCCAGTACTTC CAIRVAGGQETQYF
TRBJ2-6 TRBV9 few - TGTGCCAGCAGTGCCTCCGCCAACGTCCTGACTTTC CASSASANVLTF
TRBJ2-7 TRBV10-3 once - TGTGCCATCAGCGCCTCCTACGAGCAGTACTTC CAISASYEQYF
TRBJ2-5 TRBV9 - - TGTGCCAGCAGCGTTTCGACGGTCCAAGAGACCCAGTACTTC CASSVSTVQETQYF
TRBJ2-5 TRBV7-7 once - TGTGCTAGCAGCTTACTAGCAGTGGAGACCCAGTACTTC CASSLLAVETQYF
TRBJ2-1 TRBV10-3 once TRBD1 TGTGCCATCACAGACAGGGGTGACTCCTACAATGAGCAGTTCTTC CAITDRGDSYNEQFF
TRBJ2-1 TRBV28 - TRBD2 TGTGCCAGCGGACCGGGACTAGCGGGGGGGCCGCATGAGCAGTTCTTC CASGPGLAGGPHEQFF
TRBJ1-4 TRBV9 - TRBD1 TGTGCCAGCAGCGCCCGGGACAGGGGGCGCGAGGAAAAACTGTTTTTT CASSARDRGREEKLFF
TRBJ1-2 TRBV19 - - TGTGCCACGGGAGTAGGGGTTAGCTATGGCTACACCTTC CATGVGVSYGYTF
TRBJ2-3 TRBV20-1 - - TGCAGTGCTAGCAGGGATACGCAGTATTTT CSASRDTQYF
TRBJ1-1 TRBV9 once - TGTGCCAGCAGCGATATCCTCCTGGTGGGCACTGAAGCTTTCTTT CASSDILLVGTEAFF
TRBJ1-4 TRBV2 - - TGTGCCAGCAGTATATTAAGGACGGGTGAAAAACTGTTTTTT CASSILRTGEKLFF
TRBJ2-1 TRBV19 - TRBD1 TGTGCCAGTAGTATCGGGACAGGGAACTCGCGGCAGTTCTTC CASSIGTGNSRQFF